The next 12 T cell receptor beta chains were all read from a single sample in a study of cytomegalovirus exposure and HLA in healthy donors. This PCR relied on a set of 60 Vbeta primers and 13 Jbeta primers. The repertoire was sequenced with immunoSEQ multiplex PCR; TCRdb's copy has only in-frame clones and lacks some. The data show about 160,000 clones, with approximately 86% seen just once and 1.5% to 2% held by the top ten. The sequenced sample was PBMCs. All receptors derive from a woman aged 18-29 years in good health and CMV-seronegative.

The gene calls are TRBV11-2 and TRBJ2-7; 8 nucleotides line up with TRBD2. The CDR3 is 17 amino acids. V shed 3 bases, J shed 3 bases, and the junction held 13 bases outside the gene matches. Germline lookup yields CDR1 SGHAT and CDR2 FQNNGV. As DNA, the CDR3 is TGTGCCAGCAGCTTGTTGGCCGGGGCGGGAGGTCTCTACGAGCAGTACTTC. Protein sequence: CASSLLAGAGGLYEQYF.

V gene TRBV4-1 combines with J gene TRBJ1-5, with TRBD1 matching over 8 bases. V shed 1 base, J shed 2 bases, and the junction held 4 bases outside the gene matches. The CDR3 contains 16 residues. Looked up from germline, CDR1 is MGHRA and CDR2 is YSYEKL. This CDR3 reads CASSQAIQGGNQPQHF. The CDR3 nucleotides are TGCGCCAGCAGCCAAGCCATACAGGGGGGCAATCAGCCCCAGCATTTT.

Turning to this clone: This same CDR3 is encoded by further DNA sequences in the sample. The chain combines TRBV28 with TRBJ1-6; 8 bases line up with TRBD1. Germline lookup yields CDR1 MDHEN and CDR2 SYDVKM. V shed 4 bases, J shed 0 bases, and the junction held 11 bases outside the gene matches. This CDR3 is built from 19 residues. The CDR3 DNA reads as TGTGCCAGCAGTTCTTGGGCGACAGGGGTAGGCTCCTATAATTCACCCCTCCACTTT. Its translation: CASSSWATGVGSYNSPLHF. Full variable domain (missing parts from reference TRBV28 and TRBJ1-6): DVKVTQSSRYLVKRTGEKVFLECVQDMDHENMFWYRQDPGLGLRLIYFSYDVKMKEKGDIPEGYSVSREKKERFSLILESASTNQTSMYLCASSSWATGVGSYNSPLHFGNGTRLTVT.

The genes are TRBV7-6 and TRBJ2-3, with 8 bases that match TRBD1. V shed 5 bases, J shed 4 bases, and the junction held 11 bases outside the gene matches. Germline V gene lookup returns CDR1 SGHVS and CDR2 FNYEAQ. The CDR3 runs to 16 residues. For the CDR3, the DNA is TGTGCCAGCAGCGCCACAGGGGGTCATACAGCAGATACGCAGTATTTT. It translates to CASSATGGHTADTQYF.

The chain is built from TRBV7-2 and TRBJ2-5, with no clear D. The ends were cut back, 3 bases at V and 4 bases at J, with 6 bases in the middle. The germline gives CDR1 SGHTA, CDR2 FQGNSA. The CDR3 contains 12 residues. As DNA, the CDR3 is TGTGCCAGCAGCTTGTCGTTAGAGACCCAGTACTTC. Translated: CASSLSLETQYF.

The rearrangement joins TRBV2 to TRBJ2-7, with 7 bases matching TRBD1. V was clipped by 5 bases and J by 0 bases; unmatched bases: 4. CDR3 size: 14 residues. In germline, CDR1 is SNHLY, CDR2 FYNNEI. Here the CDR3 reads CASSWGQLSYEQYF. Written as DNA, the CDR3 is TGTGCCAGCAGTTGGGGACAGCTCTCCTACGAGCAGTACTTC.

The genes are TRBV7-9 and TRBJ1-2; 7 bases are a match to TRBD1. The CDR3 runs 13 residues. CDR1 is SEHNR, CDR2 FQNEAQ, per germline (reference sequence). V trimming: 6 bases; J trimming: 7 bases; junction bases outside the gene matches: 8. The CDR3 DNA follows: TGTGCCAGCAGTAATGACAGGGCGTCTGGCTACACCTTC. Residues: CASSNDRASGYTF.

The gene calls are TRBV25-1 and TRBJ1-2; TRBD1 might be the D (5 bases). Between the trimmed V and J ends, which lost 8 bases and 8 bases, there was a span of 18 bases. The germline gives CDR1 MGHDK, CDR2 SYGVNS. The CDR3 spans 13 residues. CDR3 in amino acids: CASQFGGTGGYTF. Here the CDR3 DNA reads TGTGCCAGCCAGTTCGGAGGGACGGGCGGCTACACCTTC.

The rearrangement joins TRBV4-1 to TRBJ2-1; possibly TRBD2 for D (5 bases). The CDR3 runs 15 residues. Germline CDR1 and CDR2: MGHRA and YSYEKL. V was cut by 4 bases and J by 0 bases, with 10 bases left in between. The CDR3 sequence is CASSLQRPSYNEQFF. CDR3 nucleotide sequence: TGCGCCAGCAGCCTCCAGCGGCCCTCCTACAATGAGCAGTTCTTC.

V gene TRBV10-2 combines with J gene TRBJ1-5, with D unclear. The CDR3 extends over 13 amino acids. CDR1 is WSHSY and CDR2 is SAAADI in the germline V gene. The V gene lost 2 bases and the J gene lost 6 bases, with 8 bases spanning the gap. This CDR3 is CASSESGSQPQHF. DNA for the CDR3: TGCGCCAGCAGTGAGAGCGGGAGTCAGCCCCAGCATTTT.

The chain combines TRBV30 with TRBJ1-6, with 7 bases lining up with TRBD1. Losses at the gene ends were 3 bases for V and 6 bases for J; bases not matched to a gene: 5. In germline, CDR1 is GTSNPN, CDR2 SVGIG (reference sequence). The CDR3 sequence is 14 residues long. This chain's CDR3 is CAWSPGQPNSPLHF. Here the CDR3 DNA reads TGTGCCTGGAGCCCGGGACAGCCTAATTCACCCCTCCACTTT.

The V gene is TRBV9, the J gene TRBJ2-1; perhaps TRBD2 as D (6 bases). The V gene lost 4 bases and the J gene lost 3 bases, with 14 bases spanning the gap. The germline CDR1 and CDR2 sequences are SGDLS and YYNGEE. CDR3 length: 15 residues. DNA of the CDR3: TGTGCCAGCAGCAATAGCGGAGCAGACTACAATGAGCAGTTCTTC. As protein: CASSNSGADYNEQFF. Full variable domain (missing parts from reference TRBV9 and TRBJ2-1): DSGVTQTPKHLITATGQRVTLRCSPRSGDLSVYWYQQSLDQGLQFLIQYYNGEERAKGNILERFSAQQFPDLHSELNLSSLELGDSALYFCASSNSGADYNEQFFGPGTRLTVL.